A single sample is the source of the 19 T cell receptor beta chains below, sequenced in a study of T cell changes during pregnancy in multiple sclerosis. Measured with immunoSEQ multiplex PCR; TCRdb has only the in-frame clones, and not every one. Of under 100,000 clones in the sample, roughly 95% were seen once. This sample comprised peripheral blood, obtained in the second trimester of pregnancy. Source of these receptors: a female donor with multiple sclerosis, enrolled in a pregnancy study.

The CDR3 is CASSPTGIPFEQYF. Written as DNA, the CDR3 is TGCGCCAGCAGCCCGACAGGAATACCCTTCGAGCAGTACTTC. The J gene is TRBJ2-7, the V gene TRBV5-1, with D maybe TRBD1 (6 bases). V lost 4 bases to trimming and J lost 6 bases, with 17 bases between them. There are 14 residues in the CDR3. CDR1 and CDR2 (germline): SGHRS, YFSETQ.

The J gene is TRBJ2-7, the V gene TRBV19, with D possibly matching TRBD1 (6 bases). Germline V lookup: CDR1 LNHDA, CDR2 SQIVND (reference sequence). This CDR3 is built from 14 residues. Trimming pared 2 bases from V and 2 bases from J, leaving 10 bases between. The CDR3 reads CASSIRTEPYEQYF. In DNA form, the CDR3 reads TGTGCCAGTAGTATAAGGACAGAGCCCTACGAGCAGTACTTC.

V is TRBV5-1 and J is TRBJ2-7; the match to TRBD2 covers 8 bases. Germline CDR1 reads SGHRS; CDR2 reads YFSETQ. The CDR3 length is 15 residues. The trim removed 2 bases at V and 3 bases at J, leaving 7 bases unmatched. The CDR3: CASSFLSGTNYEQYF. As DNA, the CDR3 is TGCGCCAGCAGCTTCCTTAGCGGGACAAACTACGAGCAGTACTTC. The entire variable domain, with the rest obtained from reference TRBV5-1 and TRBJ2-7, is as follows: KAGVTQTPRYLIKTRGQQVTLSCSPISGHRSVSWYQQTPGQGLQFLFEYFSETQRNKGNFPGRFSGRQFSNSRSEMNVSTLELGDSALYLCASSFLSGTNYEQYFGPGTRLTVT.

The chain is built from TRBV2 and TRBJ2-7; 7 bases are shared with TRBD2. This CDR3 has 15 residues. In germline, CDR1 is SNHLY, CDR2 FYNNEI. After removal of 11 bases from V and 1 base from J, the junction contained 14 bases not matched to a gene. Here the CDR3 DNA reads TGTGCCCCCCCCCTCGGGCTAGCGGCTTCCTACGAGCAGTACTTC. Its translation is CAPPLGLAASYEQYF.

The rearrangement links TRBV28 to TRBJ2-1; 7 bases map to TRBD1. The V gene end was trimmed by 1 base and the J gene end by 2 bases; junction bases not matched to a gene: 5. The CDR3 extends over 16 amino acids. CDR1 and CDR2 (germline): MDHEN, SYDVKM. CDR3: CASSLYPGQPYNEQFF. CDR3 bases: TGTGCCAGCAGTTTATATCCGGGACAGCCCTACAATGAGCAGTTCTTC.

The chain is built from TRBV9 and TRBJ2-1; TRBD1 might be the D (5 bases). Germline V gives CDR1 SGDLS, CDR2 YYNGEE. The CDR3 is made up of 15 amino acids. Between the trimmed V and J ends, which lost 3 bases and 3 bases, there was a span of 13 bases. The CDR3 loop is CASSGDSLVYNEQFF. DNA of the CDR3: TGTGCCAGCAGCGGTGACAGCCTGGTCTACAATGAGCAGTTCTTC.

The rearrangement joins TRBV19 to TRBJ2-5, with TRBD2 matching over 8 bases. Losses at the gene ends were 5 bases for V and 1 base for J; bases not matched to a gene: 15. CDR1 and CDR2 (germline): LNHDA, SQIVND (reference sequence). The CDR3 has 18 amino acids. CDR3 residues: CASSFRGGSVTFQETQYF. CDR3 DNA: TGTGCCAGTAGTTTTCGGGGGGGTTCGGTAACTTTCCAAGAGACCCAGTACTTC.

The genes are TRBV5-4 and TRBJ2-1; TRBD2 agrees at 7 bases. CDR3 length: 17 amino acids. CDR1 is SGHNT and CDR2 is YYREEE in the germline V gene (reference sequence). V gave up 0 bases and J gave up 0 bases; unmatched junction bases: 6. The CDR3 reads CASSLVWRLASYNEQFF. DNA of the CDR3: TGTGCCAGCAGCTTGGTCTGGAGACTAGCCTCCTACAATGAGCAGTTCTTC.

The gene calls are TRBV27 and TRBJ2-7; tentative D call: TRBD2 (6 bases). Germline V gives CDR1 MNHEY, CDR2 SMNVEV (reference sequence). The CDR3 extends over 14 amino acids. V was pared by 3 bases and J by 4 bases, with 13 bases between. The CDR3 DNA sequence: TGTGCCAGCAGTTTTGTTCCGGGGACTTACGAGCAGTACTTC. Its translation: CASSFVPGTYEQYF.

The rearrangement uses TRBV27 and TRBJ1-2, with 10 nucleotides matching TRBD1. CDR3 length: 14 residues. Germline trimming cut 3 bases from V and 5 bases from J; bases unmatched to any gene: 3. Germline V gives CDR1 MNHEY, CDR2 SMNVEV (reference sequence). The CDR3 nucleotides read TGTGCCAGCAGTTTGACAGGGGGCGGGTATGGCTACACCTTC. It is translated as CASSLTGGGYGYTF.

V gene TRBV7-3 combines with J gene TRBJ2-2; D perhaps matches TRBD1 (5 bases). Germline V gene lookup returns CDR1 SGHTA and CDR2 FQGTGA. V was clipped by 1 base and J by 0 bases, with 15 bases between them. This CDR3 has 18 amino acids. The CDR3 protein is CASSLKRLQGSNTGELFF. The CDR3 nucleotides are TGTGCCAGCAGCTTAAAGAGGTTGCAGGGTTCGAACACCGGGGAGCTGTTTTTT.

The chain is built from TRBV7-2 and TRBJ1-2; 10 bases map to TRBD1. The CDR3 totals 18 residues. Losses at the gene ends were 5 bases for V and 7 bases for J; bases not matched to a gene: 19. CDR1 SGHTA and CDR2 FQGNSA come from the germline V gene. The CDR3 is CASSPQRGTGTGVSGYTF. CDR3 in DNA: TGTGCCAGCAGCCCCCAGAGGGGTACCGGGACAGGGGTTTCTGGCTACACCTTC.

V gene TRBV27 combines with J gene TRBJ2-7, with 8 bases matching TRBD1. With 7 bases clipped from V and 2 bases from J, the junction kept 10 bases outside the gene matches. There are 15 residues in the CDR3. Germline V gives CDR1 MNHEY, CDR2 SMNVEV (reference sequence). CDR3: CASKGVGTGTYEQYF. CDR3 nucleotide sequence: TGTGCCAGCAAAGGGGTGGGGACAGGAACCTACGAGCAGTACTTC.

This chain links TRBV19 with TRBJ2-7, with TRBD1 identical over 11 bases. Germline V CDR1 and CDR2: LNHDA, SQIVND (reference sequence). This CDR3 contains 15 residues. Losses at the gene ends were 5 bases for V and 4 bases for J; bases not matched to a gene: 7. The CDR3 loop reads CASSALRDRGYEQYF. The DNA for the CDR3 is TGTGCCAGTAGTGCACTCCGGGACAGGGGGTACGAGCAGTACTTC.

The V and J genes are TRBV6-1 and TRBJ2-5; 12 bases are a match to TRBD2. Trimming at V came to 3 bases and at J to 5 bases, leaving 10 bases not matched to a gene. CDR1 MNHNS and CDR2 SASEGT come from the germline V gene. The CDR3 has 17 amino acids. CDR3 sequence: CASSEGLAGRAWETQYF. In nucleotides, the CDR3 is TGTGCCAGCAGTGAGGGACTAGCGGGCCGAGCATGGGAGACCCAGTACTTC.

The chain couples TRBV10-3 to TRBJ2-2, with 7 bases lining up with TRBD1. V lost 11 bases to trimming and J lost 3 bases; unmatched junction nucleotides: 6. Germline V gene sequence: CDR1 ENHRY, CDR2 SYGVKD. CDR3 length: 13 amino acids. The CDR3 nucleotides read TGTGCCGTGGGGACAGATTACACCGGGGAGCTGTTTTTT. Translated: CAVGTDYTGELFF.

The chain couples TRBV5-1 to TRBJ2-7; D might be TRBD2 (5 bases). Germline-derived CDR1 and CDR2 are SGHRS and YFSETQ. Between the trimmed V and J ends, which lost 5 bases and 0 bases, there was a span of 15 bases. CDR3 size: 15 residues. The CDR3 DNA reads TGCGCCAGCAGGCAGGACTTCCGCAGCTCCTACGAGCAGTACTTC. It specifies CASRQDFRSSYEQYF.

This clone has just one count. The genes are TRBV6-1 and TRBJ2-7; TRBD1 is a possible D gene (7 bases). Germline CDR1 reads MNHNS; CDR2 reads SASEGT. The CDR3 runs to 14 residues. Trimming removed 6 bases at V and 5 bases at J, with 17 bases between. CDR3 in amino acids: CASSFNQGGHEQYF. In DNA, the CDR3 is TGTGCCAGCAGCTTCAACCAGGGGGGCCACGAGCAGTACTTC.

This chain uses TRBV6-1 with TRBJ2-2; no definite D call. V was clipped by 8 bases and J by 4 bases, with 17 bases between them. Germline loops: CDR1 MNHNS, CDR2 SASEGT. The CDR3 has 15 amino acids. The CDR3 sequence is CASSLPGLPTGELFF. The DNA of the CDR3 is TGTGCCAGCTCCCTCCCAGGTCTCCCCACCGGGGAGCTGTTTTTT.